This TCR beta chain was found in a study of T cell changes during pregnancy in multiple sclerosis (dated by TCRdb to between 2017 and 2020). With regard to the full study: In women with multiple sclerosis, the researchers looked at how the T cell repertoire shifted as pregnancy progressed.

Libraries were prepared through the immunoSEQ multiplex PCR assay. TCRdb took over this immuneACCESS table, retaining in-frame rearrangements with V and J assigned. Such tables are incomplete; in checked studies, under half of the missing clones stem from an unresolved V gene, and the remainder is unexplained. For this sample there are some 48,000 clones; 80% to 95% appear just once. The ten largest clones take up about 0.61% of the sample. V is pruned by 2 bases and J by 1 base, leaving 1 base of the junction without a gene match. Measured from the cysteine to the phenylalanine, the CDR3 is 15 residues long. Only CDR3 DNA is held: 45 bases, read in frame from base 1. From the germline V gene, CDR1 is SGDLS and CDR2 is YYNGEE. Turning to this clone: No antigen is known for it. No clone much larger than this one lies a single base away; base qualities are absent.

The source is a female donor in good health, enrolled as a control in a pregnancy study. The chain couples TRBV9 to TRBJ2-2; 8 central nucleotides agree with TRBD2. Source: CD4+ T cells from peripheral blood mononuclear cells, taken after pregnancy. The CDR3 in this case is CASSVGTRNTGELFF. Read as DNA, the sequence is TGTGCCAGCAGCGTCGGGACTAGGAACACCGGGGAGCTGTTTTTT.